This TCR beta chain is drawn from a study of CD8 T cells in Susac syndrome. With 2 bases removed from V and 7 bases from J, the gap between germline ends came to 4 bases. This CDR3 comprises 11 residues. Looked up from germline, CDR1 is KGHDR and CDR2 is SFDVKD. cDNA came from around 0.54 to 1 ug RNA primed by random hexamers. Coverage of TCR beta CDR3 amplification by immunoSEQ multiplex PCR extended to 54 Vbeta and 13 Jbeta. TCRdb ran MiXCR on the immunoSEQ multiplex PCR reads and lists one entry per CDR3 protein. The data hold some 200,000 distinct CDR3 sequences, with 90% to 95% observed a single time. CD8+ and CD4+ T cells circulating in blood were sequenced for TCR beta. Patients with Susac syndrome showed fulfilment of recently defined diagnostic criteria for definite or probable disease. The authors negatively isolated CD8+ and CD4+ T cells and FACS-enriched TEMRA cells.

The J gene is TRBJ1-2, the V gene TRBV24-1; D call uncertain. Sequencing input: CD4+ T cells from PBMCs. This clonotype was obtained from a human donor with Susac syndrome. As DNA, the CDR3 is TGTGCCACCAGTGATTGGGGTGGCTACACCTTC. Translating gives CATSDWGGYTF.